These T cell receptor beta chains were read from a single sample in a study of cytomegalovirus exposure and HLA in healthy donors. Clones were read by immunoSEQ multiplex PCR, and TCRdb kept only the in-frame ones, dropping some. Of about 98,000 clones in the sample, around 90% were seen once. The sequenced material came from PBMCs. Receptors originate from a young woman in good health and CMV-seronegative. Each CDR3 is given with its conserved first and last residue. D genes are given only for firm matches. Expanded clones get a size class; other rows say once, few or many, or leave the size out.

v_call	j_call	d_call	clone_size	cdr3_aa	cdr3_nt
TRBV6-4	TRBJ1-2	.	once	CASRLSQGNYGYTF	TGTGCCAGCAGATTAAGCCAGGGAAACTATGGCTACACCTTC
TRBV6-5	TRBJ1-1	TRBD1	.	CASSPPRGAAFF	TGTGCCAGCAGTCCCCCCAGGGGGGCCGCTTTCTTT
TRBV2	TRBJ1-2	.	.	CASSEVTVLDGYTF	TGTGCCAGCAGTGAAGTTACGGTTTTGGATGGCTACACCTTC
TRBV28	TRBJ2-7	.	once	CASSLKGISTRTSSYEQYF	TGTGCCAGCAGTTTAAAAGGGATAAGTACGCGAACTAGCTCCTACGAGCAGTACTTC
TRBV27	TRBJ2-1	.	.	CASSLFTASLNEQFF	TGTGCCAGCAGTTTATTCACCGCTAGCCTGAATGAGCAGTTCTTC
TRBV27	TRBJ2-7	TRBD1	.	CASSSRGRFSSEQYF	TGTGCCAGCAGTTCCAGGGGGCGGTTTTCCAGCGAGCAGTACTTC
TRBV7-6	TRBJ2-7	TRBD2	.	CASSLVAGTRHEQYF	TGTGCCAGCAGCTTAGTAGCGGGAACGCGTCACGAGCAGTACTTC
TRBV27	TRBJ2-7	.	.	CASKQVGVNEQYF	TGTGCCAGCAAGCAGGTGGGAGTCAACGAGCAGTACTTC
TRBV6-5	TRBJ1-5	.	once	CASKGGLNQPQHF	TGTGCCAGCAAGGGGGGGCTCAATCAGCCCCAGCATTTT
TRBV7-8	TRBJ2-5	.	.	CASSSGLGGSEETQYF	TGTGCCAGCAGCTCCGGGCTGGGTGGGAGTGAAGAGACCCAGTACTTC
TRBV7-3	TRBJ2-1	TRBD2	.	CASSLRAGAKFF	TGTGCCAGCAGCTTAAGGGCGGGAGCGAAGTTCTTC
TRBV27	TRBJ2-6	TRBD1	.	CASSLTGVGGANVLTF	TGTGCCAGCAGTTTGACAGGGGTAGGTGGGGCCAACGTCCTGACTTTC
TRBV29-1	TRBJ2-7	TRBD1	.	CSVAVGQGLVGQYF	TGCAGCGTTGCAGTGGGACAGGGGTTAGTGGGGCAGTACTTC
TRBV5-1	TRBJ2-3	.	.	CASTRTGLDTQYF	TGCGCCAGCACGCGAACTGGACTAGATACGCAGTATTTT
TRBV5-1	TRBJ1-1	.	.	CASSSHPGDNTEAFF	TGCGCCAGCAGCTCCCACCCGGGGGATAACACTGAAGCTTTCTTT
TRBV5-1	TRBJ1-1	.	.	CASSLGAGGEAFF	TGCGCCAGCAGCTTAGGGGCAGGTGGTGAAGCTTTCTTT
TRBV9	TRBJ2-7	TRBD1	.	CASSVDGGQGAYEQYF	TGTGCCAGCAGCGTAGACGGAGGACAGGGGGCCTACGAGCAGTACTTC
TRBV5-6	TRBJ2-5	.	once	CASSLPPPNKETQYF	TGTGCCAGCAGCCTCCCCCCTCCGAACAAAGAGACCCAGTACTTC
TRBV25-1	TRBJ2-5	TRBD1	.	CASSDTPGQGQETQYF	TGTGCCAGCAGTGACACGCCGGGACAGGGACAAGAGACCCAGTACTTC
TRBV11-3	TRBJ2-6	.	.	CASSQGGVTGANVLTF	TGTGCCAGCAGCCAAGGAGGGGTAACTGGGGCCAACGTCCTGACTTTC
TRBV7-9	TRBJ2-1	TRBD2	.	CASSRGSGAYNEQFF	TGTGCCAGCAGCCGCGGGAGCGGAGCCTACAATGAGCAGTTCTTC
TRBV2	TRBJ1-2	.	.	CASSSSGTLYF	TGTGCCAGCAGTAGCAGTGGGACACTTTACTTC
TRBV7-8	TRBJ1-2	.	.	CASSRARGYGYTF	TGTGCCAGCAGCCGGGCGCGGGGCTATGGCTACACCTTC
TRBV5-1	TRBJ2-1	TRBD1	.	CASSLAQAGGYNEQFF	TGCGCCAGCAGCTTGGCCCAGGCAGGGGGCTACAATGAGCAGTTCTTC
TRBV7-8	TRBJ1-5	.	.	CASSPTGDNQPQHF	TGTGCCAGCAGCCCAACGGGAGACAATCAGCCCCAGCATTTT
TRBV19	TRBJ2-3	.	.	CASSISQGGADTQYF	TGTGCCAGTAGTATAAGCCAGGGAGGTGCAGATACGCAGTATTTT
TRBV7-7	TRBJ2-1	TRBD2	.	CASSHETSGSNEQFF	TGTGCTAGCAGCCACGAGACTAGCGGGAGTAATGAGCAGTTCTTC
TRBV5-1	TRBJ2-2	TRBD1	few	CASKWGQGTGELFF	TGCGCCAGCAAATGGGGACAGGGGACCGGGGAGCTGTTTTTT
TRBV27	TRBJ2-3	.	.	CASSLGSPDTQYF	TGTGCCAGCAGTTTGGGGAGCCCAGATACGCAGTATTTT
TRBV29-1	TRBJ1-2	.	.	CSVGGGRGSYGYTF	TGCAGCGTTGGGGGTGGCAGGGGTTCGTATGGCTACACCTTC
TRBV7-6	TRBJ1-1	.	few	CASSLSRNTEAFF	TGTGCCAGCAGCTTATCCCGGAACACTGAAGCTTTCTTT
TRBV5-4	TRBJ2-3	.	.	CASSLFFLEGTDTQYF	TGTGCCAGCAGCTTGTTCTTTCTAGAGGGCACAGATACGCAGTATTTT
TRBV6-5	TRBJ1-1	.	.	CASSYSARIEAFF	TGTGCCAGCAGTTACTCGGCCCGTATTGAAGCTTTCTTT
TRBV18	TRBJ2-7	.	.	CASRSVGASYEQYF	TGTGCCAGCCGATCAGTGGGAGCCTCCTACGAGCAGTACTTC
TRBV11-2	TRBJ2-7	.	.	CASSNPPGHHSYEQYF	TGTGCCAGCAGCAATCCTCCGGGACATCACTCCTACGAGCAGTACTTC
TRBV7-9	TRBJ1-5	TRBD1	.	CASSSSGTGVGEPQHF	TGTGCCAGCAGCTCCTCCGGGACAGGGGTCGGAGAGCCCCAGCATTTT
TRBV6-5	TRBJ1-2	.	.	CATTPGFPNYGYTF	TGTGCCACCACCCCCGGGTTCCCTAACTATGGCTACACCTTC
TRBV5-8	TRBJ2-7	.	.	CASSRRPGPLSTKQYF	TGTGCCAGCAGCCGCCGTCCAGGGCCTTTATCTACGAAGCAGTACTTC
TRBV7-2	TRBJ2-7	.	.	CASRQGLVYEQYF	TGTGCCAGCAGGCAGGGACTGGTCTACGAGCAGTACTTC
TRBV14	TRBJ1-1	.	.	CASSHSGAPKAFF	TGTGCCAGCAGCCATTCTGGGGCACCGAAAGCTTTCTTT
TRBV5-8	TRBJ2-7	TRBD2	.	CASSSGRGKGSYEQYF	TGTGCCAGCAGCTCGGGGAGGGGAAAGGGATCCTACGAGCAGTACTTC
TRBV19	TRBJ2-5	TRBD1	.	CASSTGTGNQETQYF	TGTGCCAGTAGTACCGGGACAGGTAACCAAGAGACCCAGTACTTC
TRBV6-5	TRBJ1-5	.	.	CASSTGNQPQHF	TGTGCCAGCAGTACAGGGAATCAGCCCCAGCATTTT
TRBV2	TRBJ2-7	.	once	CASSSRSSSYEQYF	TGTGCCAGCAGCTCCCGATCCAGCTCCTACGAGCAGTACTTC
TRBV13	TRBJ2-1	.	.	CASSLKRTTYNEQFF	TGTGCCAGCAGCTTAAAAAGGACAACCTACAATGAGCAGTTCTTC
TRBV14	TRBJ1-3	.	.	CASSPLRRQRSSGNTIYF	TGTGCCAGCAGCCCCCTAAGACGGCAAAGGAGCTCTGGAAACACCATATATTTT
TRBV4-1	TRBJ2-7	.	.	CASSQDLRGVGVRAESYEQYF	TGCGCCAGCAGCCAAGATCTTCGCGGGGTGGGGGTCCGGGCGGAATCTTACGAGCAGTACTTC
TRBV25-1	TRBJ1-2	.	.	CASSTVQGGYTF	TGTGCCAGCAGTACAGTCCAGGGGGGCTACACCTTC
TRBV29-1	TRBJ1-1	.	.	CSSEGRKTEAFF	TGCAGCTCCGAGGGAAGAAAGACTGAAGCTTTCTTT
TRBV11-2	TRBJ2-7	.	.	CASSNTGVDYEQYF	TGTGCCAGCAGCAACACGGGGGTAGACTACGAGCAGTACTTC
TRBV5-1	TRBJ2-2	.	.	CASSIITGTGELFF	TGCGCCAGCAGCATCATCACAGGGACCGGGGAGCTGTTTTTT
TRBV29-1	TRBJ2-2	.	.	CSVITGITLTTGELFF	TGCAGCGTCATAACCGGGATTACACTTACTACCGGGGAGCTGTTTTTT
TRBV11-2	TRBJ2-1	.	.	CASSPQRNEQFF	TGTGCCAGCAGCCCTCAGCGGAATGAGCAGTTCTTC
TRBV2	TRBJ1-1	.	.	CASRQGMWTEAFF	TGTGCCAGCAGACAGGGAATGTGGACTGAAGCTTTCTTT